This T cell receptor (beta chain) was sequenced in a study of shared clonotypes between healthy human individuals. The V gene's germline CDR1 is SNHLY and CDR2 FYNNEI. Trimming pared 5 bases from V and 4 bases from J, leaving 9 bases between. The CDR3 sequence is 13 residues long. Profiled with immunoSEQ multiplex PCR; TCRdb holds only in-frame clones, not every one. The sample comprises roughly 1.5 million clones, 95% to 99% of which are singletons, and roughly 0.42% rests with the top ten. The chain is built from TRBV2 and TRBJ2-1, with D unclear. The source is a man aged 25-45 years in good health. Sample: naive CD4+ T cells sorted from blood. Subset here: CD45RA+ positively selected. In nucleotides, the CDR3 is TGTGCCAGCAGTACAGAAATATACAATGAGCAGTTCTTC. It yields the protein CASSTEIYNEQFF.